This entry is about one TCR beta chain. The antigen remains unidentified. The record originates from a study of PD-L1 blockade in urothelial cancer. Overall study: Patients' atezolizumab regimen, 1,200 mg intravenously every 3 weeks, began in the mid-2010s. Points from the study as a whole: Below-median pretreatment blood TCR clonality was a predictor of better survival.

Into every PCR, synthetic TCR analog templates were spiked. Assay used: immunoSEQ multiplex PCR; TCRdb lists only in-frame clones, some missing. The data hold tens of thousands of clones, with approximately 80% observed a single time. Germline V gene sequence: CDR1 SGHTS, CDR2 YDEGEE. The CDR3 length is 17 residues. Deletions cut 0 bases from V and 6 bases from J, with 22 bases between. The patients' disease, urothelial carcinoma, was locally advanced or metastatic. This clonotype was sampled from a man aged 65-85 years with urothelial cancer. The material was PBMCs, obtained around atezolizumab (anti-PD-L1) treatment. V gene TRBV5-8 combines with J gene TRBJ2-7; the D gene is possibly TRBD2 (7 bases). CDR3 sequence (DNA): TGTGCCAGCAGCTTGGGGGGGCATTTTCGCGGGAGAGGCGAGCAGTACTTC. Amino acid sequence: CASSLGGHFRGRGEQYF.